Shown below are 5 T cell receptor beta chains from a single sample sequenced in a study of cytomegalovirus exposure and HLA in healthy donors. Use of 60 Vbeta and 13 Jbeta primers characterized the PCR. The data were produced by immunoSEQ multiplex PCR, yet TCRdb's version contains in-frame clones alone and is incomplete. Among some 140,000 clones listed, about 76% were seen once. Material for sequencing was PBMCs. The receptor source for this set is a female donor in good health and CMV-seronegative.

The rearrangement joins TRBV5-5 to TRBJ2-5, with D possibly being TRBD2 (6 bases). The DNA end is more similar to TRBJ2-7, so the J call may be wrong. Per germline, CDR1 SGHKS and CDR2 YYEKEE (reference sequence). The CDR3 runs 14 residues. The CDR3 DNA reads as TGTGCCAGCAGCTGGAGTGGAGGGGCGCGCGAGCAGTACTTC. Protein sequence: CASSWSGGAREQYF.

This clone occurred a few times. The chain's CDR3 is CASSLSRLNEKLFF. The CDR3 nucleotides read TGTGCCAGCAGCTTAAGCAGGCTTAATGAAAAACTGTTTTTT. The chain combines TRBV7-9 with TRBJ1-4; D remains unclear. Germline V CDR1 and CDR2: SEHNR, FQNEAQ (reference sequence). The CDR3 extends over 14 amino acids. Trimming left V 2 bases short and J 4 bases short, with 8 bases between.

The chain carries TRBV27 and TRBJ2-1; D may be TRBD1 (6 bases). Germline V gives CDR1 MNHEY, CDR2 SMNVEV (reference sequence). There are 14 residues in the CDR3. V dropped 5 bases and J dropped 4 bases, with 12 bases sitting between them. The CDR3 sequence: CASSPGTFYNEQFF. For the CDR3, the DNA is TGTGCCAGCAGTCCCGGGACATTTTACAATGAGCAGTTCTTC.

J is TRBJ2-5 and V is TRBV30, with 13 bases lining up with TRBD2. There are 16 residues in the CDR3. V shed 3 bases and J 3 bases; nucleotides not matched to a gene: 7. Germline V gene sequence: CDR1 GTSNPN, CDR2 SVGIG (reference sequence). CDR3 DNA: TGTGCCTGGAGCCGACTAGCGGGGGGATCTAAAGAGACCCAGTACTTC. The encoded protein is CAWSRLAGGSKETQYF.

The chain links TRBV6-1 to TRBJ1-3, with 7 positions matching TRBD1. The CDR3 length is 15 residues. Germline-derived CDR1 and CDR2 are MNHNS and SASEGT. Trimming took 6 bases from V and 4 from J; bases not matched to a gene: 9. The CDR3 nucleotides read TGTGCCAGCAGCCGTGACAGGGTGGGAGGAAACACCATATATTTT. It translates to CASSRDRVGGNTIYF.